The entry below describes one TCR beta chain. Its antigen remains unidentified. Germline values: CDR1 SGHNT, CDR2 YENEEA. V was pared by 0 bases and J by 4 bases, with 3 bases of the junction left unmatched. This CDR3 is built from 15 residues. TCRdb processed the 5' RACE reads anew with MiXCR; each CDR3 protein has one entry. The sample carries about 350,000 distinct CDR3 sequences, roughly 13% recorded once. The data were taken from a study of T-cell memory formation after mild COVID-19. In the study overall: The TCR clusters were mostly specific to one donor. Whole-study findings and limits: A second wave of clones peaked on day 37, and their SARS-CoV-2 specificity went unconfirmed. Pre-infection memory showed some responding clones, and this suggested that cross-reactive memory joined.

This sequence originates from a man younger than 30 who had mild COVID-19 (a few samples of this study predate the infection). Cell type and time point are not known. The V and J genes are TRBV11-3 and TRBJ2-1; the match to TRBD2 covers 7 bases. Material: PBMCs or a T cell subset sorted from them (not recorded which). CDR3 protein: CASSLDWRGYNEQFF. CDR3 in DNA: TGTGCCAGCAGCTTAGACTGGCGGGGGTACAATGAGCAGTTCTTC.